The 9 T cell receptor beta chains listed next were all sequenced from one sample in a study of blood T cells in healthy people across ages. With a J-beta primer mix and a sample-barcoded 5' primer, a second PCR ran about 7 to 12 cycles. TCRdb redid the calling of the 5' RACE reads with MiXCR, one entry per CDR3 protein. The sample yields over 600,000 distinct CDR3 sequences, over 40% seen once. Specimen: blood. The receptors come from a man older than 75 in good health.

The J gene is TRBJ2-3, the V gene TRBV20-1, with 12 nucleotides matching TRBD2. Germline assignment: CDR1 DFQATT and CDR2 SNEGSKA (reference sequence). CDR3 length equals 15 residues. With 6 bases clipped from V and 7 bases from J, the junction kept 11 bases outside the gene matches. CDR3 DNA: TGCAGTGCCCGACAGACTAGCGGGAGACCAAATACGCAGTATTTT. This sequence encodes CSARQTSGRPNTQYF.

The rearrangement joins TRBV9 to TRBJ2-3; 9 bases map to TRBD2. There are 14 residues in the CDR3. Trimming cost V 4 bases and J 6 bases; bases outside gene matches: 6. Per germline, CDR1 SGDLS and CDR2 YYNGEE. CDR3 coding DNA: TGTGCCAGCAGCACGCGGACTAGCGCGGATACGCAGTATTTT. Its protein is CASSTRTSADTQYF.

This clonotype occurred a few times. This chain connects TRBV6-1 to TRBJ1-2; D possibly corresponds to TRBD1 (5 bases). This CDR3 has 14 residues. Germline CDR1 and CDR2: MNHNS and SASEGT. Trimming stripped 2 bases from V and 2 bases from J, with 9 bases between. In DNA, the CDR3 is TGTGCCAGCAGTGAAAGGGAGGGGAACTATGGCTACACCTTC. It yields the protein CASSEREGNYGYTF.

V usage is TRBV7-9 and J usage is TRBJ2-5, with a possible D match to TRBD2 (5 bases). The CDR3 consists of 14 residues. Per the germline V gene, CDR1 is SEHNR and CDR2 is FQNEAQ (reference sequence). V gave up 4 bases and J gave up 4 bases, with 13 bases separating them. CDR3 loop: CASSSPGILETQYF. The DNA for the CDR3 is TGTGCCAGCAGCTCCCCGGGGATACTAGAGACCCAGTACTTC.

The V gene is TRBV20-1, the J gene TRBJ2-1; a weak D match, TRBD2 (5 bases). V dropped 1 base and J dropped 10 bases, with 11 bases sitting between them. This CDR3 has 12 residues. The germline V gene has CDR1 DFQATT and CDR2 SNEGSKA (reference sequence). The CDR3 DNA reads as TGCAGTGCTAGAGGGACTGCCTACGAGCAGTTCTTC. Its translation: CSARGTAYEQFF.

CDR3 in amino acids: CSARGSSNQPQHF. For the CDR3, the DNA is TGCAGTGCTAGAGGGAGTAGCAATCAGCCCCAGCATTTT. The chain employs TRBV20-1 and TRBJ1-5; D remains ambiguous. V was trimmed by 1 base and J by 0 bases, leaving 4 bases between them. The germline gives CDR1 DFQATT, CDR2 SNEGSKA (reference sequence). This CDR3 is built from 13 residues.

The rearrangement joins TRBV7-2 to TRBJ1-6; 10 bases are shared with TRBD1. V lost 5 bases, J lost 12 bases, and 10 bases stayed unmatched. Germline V gives CDR1 SGHTA, CDR2 FQGNSA. The CDR3 consists of 15 residues. The CDR3 spells CASSTGQGGIGPLHF. The CDR3 DNA follows: TGTGCCAGCAGCACCGGACAGGGGGGAATAGGACCCCTCCACTTT.

This clonotype was recorded a few times. V and J are TRBV6-1 and TRBJ2-3; the match to TRBD1 covers 7 bases. Per germline, CDR1 MNHNS and CDR2 SASEGT. CDR3 length equals 13 residues. The CDR3 DNA sequence: TGTGCATCAGGGGGTAGTCCAACAGATACGCAGTATTTT. It specifies CASGGSPTDTQYF.

This clonotype was counted ten times or more. V gene TRBV25-1 combines with J gene TRBJ1-2; TRBD1 agrees at 9 bases. V lost 5 bases, J lost 4 bases, and 11 bases stayed unmatched. Germline V lookup: CDR1 MGHDK, CDR2 SYGVNS. CDR3 size: 16 residues. CDR3 sequence: CASSSPGTGTGYGYTF. The CDR3 DNA sequence: TGTGCCAGCAGTAGTCCCGGGACAGGGACCGGCTATGGCTACACCTTC.